A single TCR beta chain is shown here with its context. This record comes from a study of blood T cell repertoires in COVID-19. Study summary: Whether acute or convalescent, the COVID-19 samples came from the United States, Italy and Spain. The cDNA or gDNA used as material had been derived from T cells, B-cell-depleted T cells, or PBMCs.

Authors' methods: Estimation of nucleated cell counts was performed using reference gene primer amplification. Clones were read by immunoSEQ multiplex PCR, and TCRdb kept only the in-frame ones, dropping some. The V and J calls and clone size were taken over from that table, and D and trimming were inferred from the DNA. The data show 200,000 to 300,000 clones, 70% to 85% seen once. V lost 5 bases and J lost 0; bases outside the gene matches: 9. CDR1 and CDR2 from the germline V gene are MNHNY and SVGAGI (reference sequence). The CDR3 is 17 amino acids. The sequenced sample consisted of peripheral blood. The receptor was isolated from a man aged 35-49 years who had recovered from COVID-19. The gene calls are TRBV6-6 and TRBJ1-2; 10 nucleotides match TRBD1. CDR3 DNA: TGTGCCAGCAGTCGGACAGGGGGTCGCTTCGCTAACTATGGCTACACCTTC. Its translation: CASSRTGGRFANYGYTF.